This T cell receptor beta chain appears in the sequencing data of a study of shared clonotypes between healthy human individuals. Study-level points and caveats: Unshared clonotypes carried lower generation probabilities than those common to all four donors. Some naive CD4 clonotypes, approximately 4.5%, turned up in common across several donors.

Concerning this clone: Its target is not known.

None of the donors, who were healthy HIV-negative adults, had recently had acute infections or vaccinations. Deep was the level at which the assay was run. The assay was immunoSEQ multiplex PCR, and TCRdb's table has in-frame clones only and misses some. The sample has some 2,500,000 clones; less than 95% are singletons. V dropped 2 bases and J dropped 7 bases, with 2 bases sitting between them. Germline CDR1 reads SEHNR; CDR2 reads FQNEAQ (reference sequence). CDR3 length: 11 residues. The sample taken for sequencing was naive CD4+ T cells from PBMCs. Subset described: CD45RA+ positively selected. The chain joins TRBV7-9 to TRBJ2-2; D is unresolved. The origin of this receptor is a man aged 18 to 30 in good health. Some clones in this sample may be carry-over from other donors' samples. This chain's CDR3 is CASSLIGELFF. The CDR3, as DNA: TGTGCCAGCAGCTTAATCGGGGAGCTGTTTTTT.